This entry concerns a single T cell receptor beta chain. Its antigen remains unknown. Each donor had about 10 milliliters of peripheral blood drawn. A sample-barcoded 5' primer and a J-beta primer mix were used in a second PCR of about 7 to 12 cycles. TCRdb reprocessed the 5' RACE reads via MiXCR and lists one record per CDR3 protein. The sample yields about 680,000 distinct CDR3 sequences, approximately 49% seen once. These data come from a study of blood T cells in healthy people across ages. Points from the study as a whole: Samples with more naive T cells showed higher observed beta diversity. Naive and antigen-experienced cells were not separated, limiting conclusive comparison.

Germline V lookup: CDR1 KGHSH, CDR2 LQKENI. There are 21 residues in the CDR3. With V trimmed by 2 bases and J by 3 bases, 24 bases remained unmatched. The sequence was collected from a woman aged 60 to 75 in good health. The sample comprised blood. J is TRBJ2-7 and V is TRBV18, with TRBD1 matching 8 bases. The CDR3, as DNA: TGTGCCAGCTCACCAACCCGACTCCATCTCGTACCGGGACAGGAGTACTACGAGCAGTACTTC. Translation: CASSPTRLHLVPGQEYYEQYF.